The T cell receptor beta chain under discussion was sequenced for a study of T-cell reconstitution after alpha-beta-depleted transplantation in children. Overall study results and limits: A year had passed since transplant, and T-cell counts and diversity by then came mostly from newly produced T cells. Expanded clones from the graft, numbering several hundred, reportedly supplied alpha-beta T cells about two months after transplant.

This clonotype was seen repeatedly, ten times or more. Its antigen is unknown. Germline assignment: CDR1 SGHKS and CDR2 YYEKEE (reference sequence). V was cut by 3 bases and J by 8 bases, with 14 bases left in between. The CDR3 has 14 amino acids. Preparing the TCRbeta library involved the use of unique molecular identifiers. Each CDR3 protein is one row after TCRdb ran MiXCR on the PCR reads. The sample consists of around 270,000 distinct CDR3 sequences, almost 8% of them appearing once. This rearrangement joins TRBV5-5 to TRBJ1-4; D remains unclear. The sequenced sample was peripheral blood, obtained 360 days after TCRalphabeta/CD19-depleted stem cell transplant. The TCR originated in a female patient between 2 and 15 years old who had a stem cell transplant for Fanconi anemia, so the T cells may come from the graft donor. CDR3 sequence (DNA): TGTGCCAGCAGCTCTGGGATGCGAGAAGAAAAACTGTTTTTT. Translation gives CASSSGMREEKLFF.